Listed here are 28 T cell receptor beta chains from one sample, sequenced in a study of response to subunit inactivated influenza vaccine. TCRdb re-derived calls from the RT-PCR reads in MiXCR, one entry per CDR3 protein. Among about 170,000 distinct CDR3 sequences listed, roughly 10% were seen once. The source was CD8+ T cells sorted from PBMCs, collected around 2 years after vaccination. All receptors come from a man aged 50-75 years who received an inactivated influenza vaccine.

This clonotype has a count of ten or more. The chain couples TRBV20-1 to TRBJ2-1; D gene uncertain. Germline V gene sequence: CDR1 DFQATT, CDR2 SNEGSKA (reference sequence). Trimming cost V 7 bases and J 4 bases, with 8 bases left between them. This CDR3 is built from 11 residues. CDR3 bases: TGCAGTGAGTCGTATTACAATGAGCAGTTCTTC. This codes for CSESYYNEQFF.

V usage is TRBV5-1 and J usage is TRBJ1-1; no clear D. Trimming shortened V by 4 bases and J by 6 bases, and 10 bases separated the two germline ends. The CDR3 is made up of 12 amino acids. Germline V gene data show CDR1 as SGHRS and CDR2 as YFSETQ. CDR3 amino acids: CASSPSGSEAFF. The DNA of the CDR3 is TGCGCCAGCAGCCCCTCGGGTTCTGAAGCTTTCTTT.

The V call is TRBV7-2, the J call TRBJ2-5; TRBD2 matches 10 bases. CDR3 length equals 16 residues. The V gene end was trimmed by 5 bases and the J gene end by 5 bases; junction bases not matched to a gene: 11. The germline V gene encodes CDR1 SGHTA and CDR2 FQGNSA. The CDR3 nucleotides are TGTGCCAGCAGCCCGAGTGGAGCGGGGGGGCTGGAGACCCAGTACTTC. Its protein is CASSPSGAGGLETQYF.

The gene calls are TRBV7-9 and TRBJ2-1; possibly TRBD2 for D (5 bases). This CDR3 has 16 residues. V was clipped by 5 bases and J by 3 bases, with 17 bases between them. Germline-derived CDR1 and CDR2 are SEHNR and FQNEAQ (reference sequence). For the CDR3, the DNA is TGTGCCAGCAGCCTTCGACGGGATTATTTCTACAATGAGCAGTTCTTC. Protein product: CASSLRRDYFYNEQFF.

This clonotype was observed a handful of times. J is TRBJ2-3 and V is TRBV4-1; TRBD2 is a possible D gene (6 bases). The length of the CDR3 is 15 residues. CDR1 MGHRA and CDR2 YSYEKL come from the germline V gene. V dropped 4 bases and J dropped 3 bases, with 14 bases sitting between them. The CDR3: CASSPWGDRTDTQYF. CDR3 coding DNA: TGCGCCAGCAGCCCGTGGGGGGACCGTACAGATACGCAGTATTTT.

This clonotype was seen many times. V and J are TRBV29-1 and TRBJ1-5; D not resolved. Germline V gene lookup returns CDR1 SQVTM and CDR2 ANQGSEA. V was clipped by 4 bases and J by 2 bases, with 12 bases between them. The CDR3 extends over 14 amino acids. The CDR3: CSVVWEEGNQPQHF. The CDR3 nucleotides read TGCAGCGTTGTGTGGGAAGAGGGCAATCAGCCCCAGCATTTT. Full variable domain (outside the CDR3, taken from reference TRBV29-1 and TRBJ1-5): SAVISQKPSRDICQRGTSLTIQCQVDSQVTMMFWYRQQPGQSLTLIATANQGSEATYESGFVIDKFPISRPNLTFSTLTVSNMSPEDSSIYLCSVVWEEGNQPQHFGDGTRLSIL.

This clonotype was counted only a few times. The rearrangement uses TRBV24-1 and TRBJ2-3, with 8 positions matching TRBD1. CDR1 and CDR2 from the germline V gene are KGHDR and SFDVKD. CDR3 size: 14 residues. V shed 9 bases and J 3 bases; nucleotides not matched to a gene: 7. The CDR3 region is CATSRTGKTDTQYF. CDR3 nucleotides: TGTGCCACCTCTAGGACAGGGAAAACAGATACGCAGTATTTT.

By its share, this clonotype is medium-sized. The genes are TRBV11-3 and TRBJ2-3; D not certain. The CDR3 totals 13 residues. CDR1 and CDR2 from the germline V gene are SGHNT and YENEEA. The germline V and J ends were trimmed by 5 bases and 6 bases, with 12 bases remaining between them. The DNA of the CDR3 is TGTGCCAGCAGCCACCCCCCCTCCGATACGCAGTATTTT. As protein: CASSHPPSDTQYF.

This clonotype was found a few times. This chain uses TRBV6-1 with TRBJ2-5, with 8 bases fitting TRBD2. The CDR3 is made up of 14 amino acids. Germline-derived CDR1 and CDR2 are MNHNS and SASEGT. V dropped 6 bases and J dropped 4; count of bases not matched to a gene: 7. For the CDR3, the DNA is TGTGCCAGCAGCCCCCGGGGGGGGCGAGAGACCCAGTACTTC. It specifies CASSPRGGRETQYF.

This clonotype came up a few times. The chain combines TRBV5-6 with TRBJ2-7; D is undetermined. The germline gives CDR1 SGHDT, CDR2 YYEEEE. Deletions cut 5 bases from V and 3 bases from J, with 15 bases between. The CDR3 length is 14 residues. CDR3 amino acids: CASSFSYPGYEQYF. The CDR3, as DNA: TGTGCCAGCAGTTTTTCCTATCCGGGCTACGAGCAGTACTTC.

The chain combines TRBV7-9 with TRBJ2-1; D might be TRBD2 (6 bases). The CDR3 is 16 amino acids. CDR1 and CDR2 from the germline V gene are SEHNR and FQNEAQ (reference sequence). V shed 1 base and J shed 8 bases, with 18 bases lying between them. The CDR3 DNA sequence: TGTGCCAGCAGCTTAGGGAGGGCCGGTTACACGCATGAGCAGTTCTTC. This gives the protein CASSLGRAGYTHEQFF.

In this sample, this clonotype turned up many times. The chain carries TRBV4-1 and TRBJ2-5, with 7 bases lining up with TRBD1. This CDR3 has 15 amino acids. CDR1 is MGHRA, CDR2 YSYEKL, per germline. Unmatched junction bases numbered 5, after V lost 3 bases and J lost 1 base. The CDR3 DNA sequence: TGCGCCAGCAGCCATCGACAGGGTGGCCAAGAGACCCAGTACTTC. Residues: CASSHRQGGQETQYF.

V is TRBV6-2 or TRBV6-3 and J is TRBJ2-3; 11 nucleotides align to TRBD2. V gave up 6 bases and J gave up 4 bases; unmatched junction bases: 18. This CDR3 has 19 residues. In germline, CDR1 is MNHEY, CDR2 SVGEGT. CDR3 bases: TGTGCCAGCAGCTACCAGGGACTAGCGGTCCACGGGGGCCCAGATACGCAGTATTTT. As protein: CASSYQGLAVHGGPDTQYF.

J is TRBJ1-1 and V is TRBV7-9, with TRBD1 as a possible D gene (6 bases). The CDR3 is 14 amino acids. The V end lost 6 bases, the J end lost 6 bases, and 17 bases lay between the germline ends. CDR1 and CDR2 from the germline V gene are SEHNR and FQNEAQ (reference sequence). The chain's CDR3 is CASSPWAGVAEAFF. The DNA for the CDR3 is TGTGCCAGCAGTCCATGGGCAGGGGTGGCTGAAGCTTTCTTT.

This clonotype was seen more than once but under ten times. This chain connects TRBV7-2 to TRBJ2-3, with no clear D. This CDR3 comprises 15 residues. The V end lost 3 bases, the J end lost 2 bases, and 12 bases lay between the germline ends. Per the germline V gene, CDR1 is SGHTA and CDR2 is FQGNSA. The CDR3 reads CASSFRHGYTDTQYF. As DNA, the CDR3 is TGTGCCAGCAGCTTCCGACACGGCTACACAGATACGCAGTATTTT.

CDR3 amino acids: CASKQTIHTEAFF. CDR3 coding DNA: TGTGCCAGCAAACAGACAATACACACTGAAGCTTTCTTT. The chain employs TRBV6-1 and TRBJ1-1; D is unclear. V was clipped by 7 bases and J by 3 bases, with 12 bases between them. Germline-derived CDR1 and CDR2 are MNHNS and SASEGT. This CDR3 contains 13 residues.

This clonotype was counted at least ten times. The chain joins TRBV12-3 or TRBV12-4 to TRBJ2-5, with 8 bases lining up with TRBD2. The CDR3 has 13 amino acids. The V segment lost 5 bases and the J segment 3 bases; nucleotides outside the gene matches: 2. CDR3 sequence (DNA): TGTGCCAGCAGTGGACTAGCAGAAGAGACCCAGTACTTC. Translating gives CASSGLAEETQYF.

This clonotype appeared a few times. The chain has TRBV28 and TRBJ2-7; 8 nucleotides line up with TRBD2. The CDR3 is 16 amino acids. The germline gives CDR1 MDHEN, CDR2 SYDVKM. The J segment lost 1 base and the V segment lost 3 bases, leaving 8 bases of the junction unmatched. CDR3 sequence: CASSLALAGFSYEQYF. The CDR3 nucleotides are TGTGCCAGCAGTTTGGCGCTAGCGGGTTTTTCCTACGAGCAGTACTTC. The complete variable domain, with remaining parts taken from reference TRBV28 and TRBJ2-7, reads DVKVTQSSRYLVKRTGEKVFLECVQDMDHENMFWYRQDPGLGLRLIYFSYDVKMKEKGDIPEGYSVSREKKERFSLILESASTNQTSMYLCASSLALAGFSYEQYFGPGTRLTVT.

The V call is TRBV12-3 or TRBV12-4, the J call TRBJ1-2; D is undetermined. CDR3 length: 15 residues. Trimming took off 6 bases at V and 4 bases at J, with 18 bases between the two ends. The CDR3 DNA sequence: TGTGCCAGCAGCCAGAGTGTGAGGGCCCCCTATGGCTACACCTTC. It yields the protein CASSQSVRAPYGYTF.

By share, this clonotype counts as medium-sized. The rearrangement joins TRBV30 to TRBJ2-1; D is unresolved. CDR3 length: 11 amino acids. Deletions cut 4 bases from V and 3 bases from J, with 4 bases between. CDR1 and CDR2 (germline): GTSNPN, SVGIG (reference sequence). In nucleotides, the CDR3 is TGTGCCTGGATTGACTACAATGAGCAGTTCTTC. Its translation: CAWIDYNEQFF.

Only a few counts were recorded for this clonotype. This rearrangement joins TRBV11-2 to TRBJ2-3; 7 nucleotides align to TRBD1. Germline CDR1 is SGHAT and CDR2 is FQNNGV. V shed 7 bases, J shed 3 bases, and the junction held 13 bases outside the gene matches. The CDR3 is 16 amino acids. In DNA, the CDR3 is TGTGCCAGCACCCCTCCTACAGGGGTTCGTACAGATACGCAGTATTTT. This sequence encodes CASTPPTGVRTDTQYF.

This clonotype was counted only a few times. The chain employs TRBV27 and TRBJ2-7; TRBD1 matches 8 bases. CDR3 length: 15 residues. In germline, CDR1 is MNHEY, CDR2 SMNVEV (reference sequence). Trimming at V came to 4 bases and at J to 4 bases, leaving 9 bases not matched to a gene. Here the CDR3 DNA reads TGTGCCAGCAGTTGGGGACAGGCCGGAATATACGAGCAGTACTTC. This gives the protein CASSWGQAGIYEQYF.

The genes are TRBV29-1 and TRBJ2-3, with D unclear. V gave up 1 base and J gave up 0 bases, with 8 bases separating them. This CDR3 is 14 amino acids long. Germline lookup yields CDR1 SQVTM and CDR2 ANQGSEA. This CDR3 is CSVEVVLSTDTQYF. The CDR3 DNA follows: TGCAGCGTTGAAGTAGTGTTGAGCACAGATACGCAGTATTTT.

Only a few counts were recorded for this clonotype. This chain joins TRBV27 and TRBJ2-7, with 7 positions matching TRBD2. V dropped 5 bases and J dropped 3; count of bases not matched to a gene: 10. Germline-derived CDR1 and CDR2 are MNHEY and SMNVEV (reference sequence). CDR3 length: 15 residues. CDR3 sequence: CASSPGGSASYEQYF. As DNA, the CDR3 is TGTGCCAGCAGTCCGGGGGGTTCCGCGAGCTACGAGCAGTACTTC.

This clonotype was seen many times. The chain carries TRBV28 and TRBJ2-3; D unresolved. The V end was cut by 5 bases, the J end by 2 bases, with 17 bases between. The CDR3 runs to 16 residues. Germline CDR1 reads MDHEN; CDR2 reads SYDVKM. CDR3 DNA sequence: TGTGCCAGCAGTCTTCAGTATGGCCAAGACACAGATACGCAGTATTTT. As protein: CASSLQYGQDTDTQYF.

Only a few counts were recorded for this clonotype. This rearrangement joins TRBV5-1 to TRBJ2-7; D perhaps matches TRBD1 (5 bases). Germline loops: CDR1 SGHRS, CDR2 YFSETQ. There are 15 residues in the CDR3. V was shortened by 0 bases and J by 2 bases, with 12 bases between the two germline ends. CDR3 region: CASSLVTGNTYEQYF. In nucleotides, the CDR3 is TGCGCCAGCAGCTTGGTTACAGGCAACACCTACGAGCAGTACTTC.

This clonotype was counted only a few times. This rearrangement joins TRBV15 to TRBJ2-3, with TRBD2 as a possible D gene (5 bases). Trimming removed 5 bases from V and 2 bases from J, with 5 bases in between. From germline, CDR1 is LNHNV and CDR2 YYDKDF (reference sequence). This CDR3 has 12 residues. The CDR3 loop is CATSDYTDTQYF. The CDR3 DNA is TGTGCCACCAGCGACTACACAGATACGCAGTATTTT. Full variable domain (rest looked up from reference TRBV15 and TRBJ2-3): DAMVIQNPRYQVTQFGKPVTLSCSQTLNHNVMYWYQQKSSQAPKLLFHYYDKDFNNEADTPDNFQSRRPNTSFCFLDIRSPGLGDTAMYLCATSDYTDTQYFGPGTRLTVL.

This clonotype showed up just a few times. The V and J genes are TRBV7-6 and TRBJ2-1; either TRBD1 or TRBD2 may fit D (5 bases each). V was cut by 5 bases and J by 13 bases, with 18 bases left in between. The CDR3 extends over 13 amino acids. Germline V CDR1 and CDR2: SGHVS, FNYEAQ. The CDR3 region has the DNA TGTGCCAGCAGCGAGGGGTCAAGGCCCACACAGTTCTTC. Its protein product is CASSEGSRPTQFF.